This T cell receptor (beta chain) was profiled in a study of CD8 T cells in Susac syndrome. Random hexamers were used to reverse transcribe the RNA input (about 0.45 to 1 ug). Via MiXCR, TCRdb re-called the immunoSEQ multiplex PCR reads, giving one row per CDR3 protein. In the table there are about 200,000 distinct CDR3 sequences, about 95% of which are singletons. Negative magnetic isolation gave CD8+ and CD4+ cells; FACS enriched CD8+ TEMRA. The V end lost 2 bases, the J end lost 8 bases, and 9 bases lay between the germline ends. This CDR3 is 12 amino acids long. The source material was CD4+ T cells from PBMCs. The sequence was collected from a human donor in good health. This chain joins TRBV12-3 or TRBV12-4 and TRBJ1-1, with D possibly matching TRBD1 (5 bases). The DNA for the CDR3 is TGTGCCAGCAGTTTACATGGGGGAGAAGCTTTCTTT. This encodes CASSLHGGEAFF.